This T cell receptor beta chain emerged from a study of Graves' ophthalmopathy and Graves' hyperthyroidism. With respect to this clonotype: Its specificity is not known.

CDR1 is ENHRY and CDR2 is SYGVKD in the germline V gene. J lost 6 bases, V lost 4 bases, and 3 bases had no gene match. The CDR3 runs 12 residues. RNA transcripts were the template, and TCR beta CDR3 regions were amplified from them. A first-round RT-PCR used HTBI primers, followed by a second-round multiplex PCR. TCRdb recomputed calls from the multiplex PCR reads with MiXCR, one row per CDR3 protein. The table has about 640,000 distinct CDR3 sequences, 35% to 50% seen once. Study-level results: A classifier, a 13-signature model, separated ophthalmopathy from stable hyperthyroidism with nearly 90% sensitivity and approximately 81% specificity.

The J gene is TRBJ2-7, the V gene TRBV10-3, with TRBD1 identical over 7 bases. This receptor was identified in an adult man with Graves' ophthalmopathy. The specimen sequenced was peripheral blood. CDR3 residues: CAISGQGLEQYF. The CDR3 DNA reads as TGTGCCATCAGTGGACAGGGCCTCGAGCAGTACTTC.